A selection of T cell receptor beta chains follows, all from one sample in a study of post-analysis software for immune sequencing data. TCRdb reprocessed the PCR reads with MiXCR, giving one entry per CDR3 protein. The sample has about 430,000 distinct CDR3 sequences, 39% seen once. Sequencing was performed on blood. These receptors all stem from a girl aged 2-10 years with multiple sclerosis. Both conserved end residues are part of each CDR3. Fields, in order: V gene, clone size, D gene, J gene, CDR3 protein, CDR3 DNA. The D gene is left open where the match is weak. Only some rows state a clone size, as once, few, many or a class for expanded clones.

v_call: TRBV7-9
clone_size: .
d_call: .
j_call: TRBJ1-1
cdr3_aa: CASSLIVSGGKVEAFF
cdr3_nt: TGTGCCAGCAGCTTAATTGTGTCCGGGGGGAAGGTGGAAGCTTTCTTT

v_call: TRBV5-1
clone_size: .
d_call: TRBD1
j_call: TRBJ2-4
cdr3_aa: CASSLPGTVAYF
cdr3_nt: TGCGCCAGCAGTTTACCCGGGACAGTTGCGTACTTC

v_call: TRBV29-1
clone_size: .
d_call: .
j_call: TRBJ2-7
cdr3_aa: CSAAKIGANEQYF
cdr3_nt: TGCAGCGCGGCGAAGATAGGGGCCAACGAGCAGTACTTC

v_call: TRBV6-5
clone_size: few
d_call: .
j_call: TRBJ1-4
cdr3_aa: CASSYGGKSDEKLFF
cdr3_nt: TGTGCCAGCAGTTACGGAGGGAAGTCGGATGAAAAACTGTTTTTT

v_call: TRBV7-9
clone_size: .
d_call: TRBD1
j_call: TRBJ1-5
cdr3_aa: CASSLGIGDRGNQPQHF
cdr3_nt: TGTGCCAGCAGCTTAGGAATTGGAGACAGGGGCAATCAGCCCCAGCATTTT

v_call: TRBV5-1
clone_size: .
d_call: TRBD2
j_call: TRBJ2-5
cdr3_aa: CASSHGLATRGDQYF
cdr3_nt: TGCGCCAGCAGCCATGGACTAGCCACCCGTGGCGACCAGTACTTC

v_call: TRBV28
clone_size: .
d_call: .
j_call: TRBJ2-1
cdr3_aa: CASSLFSRAVHEQFF
cdr3_nt: TGTGCCAGCAGTTTATTTAGCAGGGCCGTCCATGAGCAGTTCTTC

v_call: TRBV7-9
clone_size: .
d_call: TRBD2
j_call: TRBJ2-7
cdr3_aa: CASSFSPAGGEQYF
cdr3_nt: TGTGCCAGCAGCTTTTCTCCAGCGGGAGGCGAGCAGTACTTC

v_call: TRBV7-2
clone_size: .
d_call: TRBD2
j_call: TRBJ2-7
cdr3_aa: CASSPSGGKTYEQYF
cdr3_nt: TGTGCCAGCAGCCCCTCGGGGGGGAAGACCTACGAGCAGTACTTC

v_call: TRBV4-2
clone_size: .
d_call: .
j_call: TRBJ1-2
cdr3_aa: CASSQAEANYGYTF
cdr3_nt: TGTGCCAGCAGCCAAGCAGAAGCTAACTATGGCTACACCTTC

v_call: TRBV7-9
clone_size: .
d_call: TRBD1
j_call: TRBJ1-1
cdr3_aa: CASSPWDRNTEAFF
cdr3_nt: TGTGCCAGCAGCCCCTGGGACAGGAACACTGAAGCTTTCTTT

v_call: TRBV7-8
clone_size: few
d_call: TRBD2
j_call: TRBJ2-7
cdr3_aa: CASSSPGLAGYEQYF
cdr3_nt: TGTGCCAGCAGCTCGCCGGGACTAGCGGGGTACGAGCAGTACTTC

v_call: TRBV3-1
clone_size: few
d_call: .
j_call: TRBJ2-1
cdr3_aa: CASSQDMAGSVDEQFF
cdr3_nt: TGTGCCAGCAGCCAAGATATGGCAGGGTCGGTGGATGAGCAGTTCTTC

v_call: TRBV28
clone_size: .
d_call: TRBD1
j_call: TRBJ2-1
cdr3_aa: CASSRGTDYNEQFF
cdr3_nt: TGTGCCAGCAGCCGAGGGACAGACTACAATGAGCAGTTCTTC

v_call: TRBV18
clone_size: few
d_call: TRBD1
j_call: TRBJ2-1
cdr3_aa: CASSPPRDRGYNEQFF
cdr3_nt: TGTGCCAGCTCACCACCGAGGGACAGGGGTTACAATGAGCAGTTCTTC

v_call: TRBV4-2
clone_size: .
d_call: TRBD2
j_call: TRBJ2-5
cdr3_aa: CASSQAVASGPKTQYF
cdr3_nt: TGTGCCAGCAGCCAAGCCGTGGCTAGCGGGCCCAAGACCCAGTACTTC

v_call: TRBV10-1
clone_size: few
d_call: .
j_call: TRBJ2-3
cdr3_aa: CASSDGRPTDTQYF
cdr3_nt: TGCGCCAGCAGTGACGGACGGCCAACAGATACGCAGTATTTT

v_call: TRBV28
clone_size: .
d_call: TRBD1
j_call: TRBJ1-2
cdr3_aa: CASSDGQGSVGYTF
cdr3_nt: TGTGCCAGCAGTGACGGACAGGGTTCAGTTGGCTACACCTTC

v_call: TRBV6-4
clone_size: .
d_call: .
j_call: TRBJ2-1
cdr3_aa: CASSRWVNEQFF
cdr3_nt: TGTGCCAGCAGCCGGTGGGTCAATGAGCAGTTCTTC

v_call: TRBV29-1
clone_size: .
d_call: .
j_call: TRBJ1-2
cdr3_aa: CSAGSLSGYTF
cdr3_nt: TGCAGCGCTGGGAGTTTGTCTGGCTACACCTTC

v_call: TRBV18
clone_size: .
d_call: TRBD2
j_call: TRBJ2-3
cdr3_aa: CASSHKRGPCADTQYF
cdr3_nt: TGTGCCAGCTCACACAAGCGGGGGCCTTGCGCAGATACGCAGTATTTT

v_call: TRBV6-5
clone_size: few
d_call: TRBD1
j_call: TRBJ1-1
cdr3_aa: CASSEGARNTEAFF
cdr3_nt: TGTGCCAGCAGCGAGGGGGCAAGGAACACTGAAGCTTTCTTT

v_call: TRBV4-2
clone_size: .
d_call: .
j_call: TRBJ2-1
cdr3_aa: CASSRRPDVSYNEQFF
cdr3_nt: TGTGCCAGCAGCCGCCGACCGGACGTCTCCTACAATGAGCAGTTCTTC

v_call: TRBV28
clone_size: .
d_call: TRBD1
j_call: TRBJ1-5
cdr3_aa: CASKSLETGFNQPQHF
cdr3_nt: TGTGCCAGCAAGTCCCTAGAGACAGGGTTCAATCAGCCCCAGCATTTT

v_call: TRBV20-1
clone_size: few
d_call: .
j_call: TRBJ1-5
cdr3_aa: CSARVQADQPQHF
cdr3_nt: TGCAGTGCTAGAGTGCAGGCGGATCAGCCCCAGCATTTT

v_call: TRBV6-1
clone_size: .
d_call: .
j_call: TRBJ2-3
cdr3_aa: CASYNPGYRTDTQYF
cdr3_nt: TGTGCCTCCTATAACCCCGGTTACCGCACAGATACGCAGTATTTT

v_call: TRBV7-2
clone_size: few
d_call: .
j_call: TRBJ2-3
cdr3_aa: CASSPRTRTDPSTDTQYF
cdr3_nt: TGTGCCAGCAGCCCACGAACCCGTACCGACCCTAGCACAGATACGCAGTATTTT

v_call: TRBV28
clone_size: few
d_call: .
j_call: TRBJ2-7
cdr3_aa: CASSLCSVGCSYEQYF
cdr3_nt: TGTGCCAGCAGTTTATGCTCGGTGGGATGCTCCTACGAGCAGTACTTC

v_call: TRBV29-1
clone_size: few
d_call: .
j_call: TRBJ2-7
cdr3_aa: CSVAGFSEQYF
cdr3_nt: TGCAGCGTTGCGGGGTTTTCCGAGCAGTACTTC

v_call: TRBV27
clone_size: .
d_call: .
j_call: TRBJ2-7
cdr3_aa: CASSLFSPGGTPYEQYF
cdr3_nt: TGTGCCAGCAGTTTATTCTCCCCTGGCGGGACCCCCTACGAGCAGTACTTC

v_call: TRBV3-1
clone_size: once
d_call: .
j_call: TRBJ2-1
cdr3_aa: CASSQRRATYNEQFF
cdr3_nt: TGTGCCAGCAGCCAAAGACGGGCAACCTACAATGAGCAGTTCTTC

v_call: TRBV13
clone_size: .
d_call: TRBD1
j_call: TRBJ2-4
cdr3_aa: CASSSDRDAAKNIQYF
cdr3_nt: TGTGCCAGCAGCTCGGACAGGGATGCGGCCAAAAACATTCAGTACTTC

v_call: TRBV7-2
clone_size: few
d_call: .
j_call: TRBJ2-7
cdr3_aa: CASSLRRGWIYEQYF
cdr3_nt: TGTGCCAGCAGCTTGAGACGCGGGTGGATCTACGAGCAGTACTTC